Below are 19 T cell receptor beta chains sequenced from a single sample in a study of blood T cell repertoires in COVID-19. Clones were sequenced by immunoSEQ multiplex PCR, and TCRdb holds only the in-frame ones, with some missing. This sample yields roughly 270,000 clones, of which over 75% are seen a single time; more than 7.5% belongs to the top ten. Specimen: peripheral blood. The receptors here all came from a man aged 18 to 29 with active or convalescent COVID-19.

This clone has only a few counts. The chain's CDR3 is CASSLFGGPGYTF. The CDR3 DNA reads as TGTGCCAGCAGCTTATTTGGGGGCCCTGGCTACACCTTC. The rearrangement uses TRBV7-9 and TRBJ1-2, with a possible D match to TRBD1 (6 bases). V shed 2 bases and J shed 7 bases, with 11 bases lying between them. This CDR3 spans 13 amino acids. Germline values: CDR1 SEHNR, CDR2 FQNEAQ (reference sequence).

The J gene is TRBJ1-4, the V gene TRBV10-3; D is ambiguous. Germline CDR1 ENHRY, CDR2 SYGVKD. The CDR3 spans 15 residues. V gave up 0 bases and J gave up 3 bases, with 8 bases separating them. The CDR3 region has the DNA TGTGCCATCAGTGAGTCGAGGGCGGCTAATGAAAAACTGTTTTTT. Its translation is CAISESRAANEKLFF.

The chain combines TRBV9 with TRBJ1-5; D is ambiguous. Germline CDR1 reads SGDLS; CDR2 reads YYNGEE. The CDR3 has 12 residues. Trimming stripped 4 bases from V and 6 bases from J, with 8 bases between. CDR3 nucleotides: TGTGCCAGCAGCCCCGGTGGTCAGCCCCAGCATTTT. It specifies CASSPGGQPQHF.

J is TRBJ2-4 and V is TRBV3-1 (or the pseudogene TRBV3-2); 8 positions match TRBD1. With V trimmed by 3 bases and J by 6 bases, 10 bases remained unmatched. Germline-derived CDR1 and CDR2 are LGHDT and YNNKEL (reference sequence). The CDR3 runs to 16 residues. DNA for the CDR3: TGTGCCAGCAGCCACTTGGGACAGGATTTTTTAAACATTCAGTACTTC. This sequence encodes CASSHLGQDFLNIQYF.

The chain has TRBV9 and TRBJ2-1; TRBD2 is a possible D gene (5 bases). V lost 0 bases and J 8 bases, leaving 9 bases between the germline ends. Germline V CDR1 and CDR2: SGDLS, YYNGEE. The CDR3 consists of 13 residues. The CDR3 DNA follows: TGTGCCAGCAGCGTAGATGAGGGCTATGAGCAGTTCTTC. Protein: CASSVDEGYEQFF.

The chain links TRBV5-6 to TRBJ1-1; 9 bases agree with TRBD1. This CDR3 is built from 12 residues. J was trimmed by 8 bases and V by 4 bases; bases with no gene match: 3. Germline V gene lookup returns CDR1 SGHDT and CDR2 YYEEEE. CDR3 nucleotides: TGTGCCAGCAGCATAGGACAGGGGGAAGCTTTCTTT. It translates to CASSIGQGEAFF.

Only a few counts were recorded for this clone. This sequence joins TRBV19 and TRBJ1-1, with D uncertain. The germline CDR1 and CDR2 sequences are LNHDA and SQIVND (reference sequence). Trimming pared 0 bases from V and 10 bases from J, leaving 9 bases between. The CDR3 has 12 amino acids. Here the CDR3 DNA reads TGTGCCAGTAGTATAGATCGTACAGTAGCTTTCTTT. Its translation is CASSIDRTVAFF.

The count of this clone is one. The V and J genes are TRBV7-9 and TRBJ2-7; D might be TRBD2 (7 bases). V dropped 4 bases and J dropped 1 base, with 14 bases sitting between them. CDR3 size: 15 residues. CDR1 is SEHNR, CDR2 FQNEAQ, per germline (reference sequence). CDR3: CASSSGGPYSYEQYF. The DNA for the CDR3 is TGTGCCAGCAGCTCCGGGGGGCCTTATTCCTACGAGCAGTACTTC.

V is TRBV29-1 and J is TRBJ1-1; 7 bases fit TRBD1. This CDR3 contains 14 residues. V was clipped by 8 bases and J by 5 bases; unmatched bases: 14. The germline V gene encodes CDR1 SQVTM and CDR2 ANQGSEA. The CDR3 region has the DNA TGCAGCACCAACAGGGGCGGAGGGGAAACTGAAGCTTTCTTT. This sequence encodes CSTNRGGGETEAFF.

This chain uses TRBV4-3 with TRBJ2-1; 8 nucleotides align to TRBD2. Trimming at V came to 1 base and at J to 7 bases, leaving 9 bases not matched to a gene. CDR3 size: 16 residues. Germline V gene lookup returns CDR1 LGHNA and CDR2 YSLEER. The CDR3 nucleotides read TGCGCCAGCAGCCAAGGGGTTAGCGGGGCGCGTAATGAGCAGTTCTTC. This sequence encodes CASSQGVSGARNEQFF.

The chain carries TRBV2 and TRBJ2-7; 7 bases map to TRBD1. Germline lookup yields CDR1 SNHLY and CDR2 FYNNEI. Unmatched junction bases numbered 12, after V lost 8 bases and J lost 2 bases. The CDR3 sequence is 15 residues long. As DNA, the CDR3 is TGTGCCAGCCTTATCAAGACAGGGACCACCTACGAGCAGTACTTC. Translated: CASLIKTGTTYEQYF. The full variable domain, in which reference TRBV2 and TRBJ2-7 provide the parts outside the CDR3, is EPEVTQTPSHQVTQMGQEVILRCVPISNHLYFYWYRQILGQKVEFLVSFYNNEISEKSEIFDDQFSVERPDGSNFTLKIRSTKLEDSAMYFCASLIKTGTTYEQYFGPGTRLTVT.

In this sample, this clone turned up many times. V gene TRBV10-1 combines with J gene TRBJ1-5; D is unresolved. CDR3 length: 18 amino acids. Germline V gives CDR1 WNHNN, CDR2 SYGVQD (reference sequence). V lost 8 bases, J lost 1 base, and 24 bases lay in between. As DNA, the CDR3 is TGCGCCAGCGGGGAGTTCAGAGGATTATATTTAAGCAATCAGCCCCAGCATTTT. The encoded protein is CASGEFRGLYLSNQPQHF.

The V call is TRBV9, the J call TRBJ1-6; 7 nucleotides align to TRBD1. The CDR3 totals 17 residues. Germline CDR1 and CDR2: SGDLS and YYNGEE. The junction had 8 bases not matched to a gene; V was cut back by 0 bases and J by 5 bases. Here the CDR3 DNA reads TGTGCCAGCAGCGTAGGGCCCCAGGGGGGTAATAATTCACCCCTCCACTTT. It is translated as CASSVGPQGGNNSPLHF.

The rearrangement links TRBV5-1 to TRBJ2-7; 11 bases align to TRBD1. CDR3 size: 14 residues. Germline V gene sequence: CDR1 SGHRS, CDR2 YFSETQ. Unmatched junction bases numbered 2, after V lost 4 bases and J lost 2 bases. CDR3 sequence: CASSRGQGAYEQYF. CDR3 sequence (DNA): TGCGCCAGCAGCCGGGGACAGGGGGCCTACGAGCAGTACTTC.

This clone was counted a single time. The chain is built from TRBV7-9 and TRBJ2-1; 13 nucleotides align to TRBD2. The germline V gene has CDR1 SEHNR and CDR2 FQNEAQ (reference sequence). The junction had 5 bases not matched to a gene; V was cut back by 5 bases and J by 1 base. This CDR3 region has 17 residues. The CDR3 DNA sequence: TGTGCCAGCAGCCCACCGGGACTAGCGGGGTCCTACAATGAGCAGTTCTTC. Its protein product is CASSPPGLAGSYNEQFF.

This chain connects TRBV5-6 to TRBJ1-2; 7 nucleotides match TRBD1. Germline loops: CDR1 SGHDT, CDR2 YYEEEE. V shed 7 bases and J 1 base; nucleotides not matched to a gene: 7. The length of the CDR3 is 14 residues. The CDR3 reads CASQTGSLNYGYTF. In nucleotides, the CDR3 is TGTGCCAGCCAGACAGGGAGCCTTAACTATGGCTACACCTTC.

The chain uses TRBV9 and TRBJ1-1; no clear D gene. Germline V gene lookup returns CDR1 SGDLS and CDR2 YYNGEE. The CDR3 runs to 13 residues. Trimming shortened V by 2 bases and J by 7 bases, and 12 bases separated the two germline ends. The CDR3 DNA follows: TGTGCCAGCAGCGTTTGGGCCGTGAGTGAAGCTTTCTTT. Translation gives CASSVWAVSEAFF. Combining the CDR3 with reference TRBV9 and TRBJ1-1 gives the whole variable domain DSGVTQTPKHLITATGQRVTLRCSPRSGDLSVYWYQQSLDQGLQFLIQYYNGEERAKGNILERFSAQQFPDLHSELNLSSLELGDSALYFCASSVWAVSEAFFGQGTRLTVV.

By frequency in the sample, this clone is medium-sized. This chain joins TRBV3-1 (or the pseudogene TRBV3-2) and TRBJ2-6, with 9 nucleotides matching TRBD1. The germline gives CDR1 LGHDT, CDR2 YNNKEL (reference sequence). Germline trimming cut 4 bases from V and 2 bases from J; bases unmatched to any gene: 6. The CDR3 is 17 residues long. The CDR3: CASSLTGGWAGANVLTF. The DNA of the CDR3 is TGTGCCAGCAGCCTTACAGGGGGCTGGGCTGGGGCCAACGTCCTGACTTTC.

The chain links TRBV5-6 to TRBJ2-5; 10 bases match TRBD1. The ends lost 3 bases at V and 2 bases at J; junction bases unmatched: 4. The V gene's germline CDR1 is SGHDT and CDR2 YYEEEE. The CDR3 totals 15 residues. CDR3 region: CASSWGTGVQETQYF. CDR3 in DNA: TGTGCCAGCAGCTGGGGGACAGGGGTTCAAGAGACCCAGTACTTC.